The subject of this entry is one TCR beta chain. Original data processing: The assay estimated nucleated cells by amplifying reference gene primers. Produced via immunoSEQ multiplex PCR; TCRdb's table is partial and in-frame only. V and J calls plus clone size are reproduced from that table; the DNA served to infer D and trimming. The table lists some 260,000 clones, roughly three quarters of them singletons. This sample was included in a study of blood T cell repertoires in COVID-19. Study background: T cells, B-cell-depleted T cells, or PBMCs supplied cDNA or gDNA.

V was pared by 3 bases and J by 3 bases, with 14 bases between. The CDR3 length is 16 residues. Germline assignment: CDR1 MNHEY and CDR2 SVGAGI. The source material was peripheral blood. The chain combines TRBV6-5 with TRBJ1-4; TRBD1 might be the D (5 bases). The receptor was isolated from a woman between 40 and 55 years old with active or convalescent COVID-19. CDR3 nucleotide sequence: TGTGCCAGCAGTTATAACGGGGGTCGGCCTAATGAAAAACTGTTTTTT. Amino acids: CASSYNGGRPNEKLFF.